This is a list of T cell receptor beta chains from one sample in a study of response to subunit inactivated influenza vaccine. TCRdb called the RT-PCR reads again in MiXCR, with one record for every CDR3 protein. The data show a few hundred thousand distinct CDR3 sequences, with around 13% seen just once and 11% held by the top ten. Sequencing was performed on PBMCs from blood, taken roughly 13 days after vaccination. The origin of the receptors is a man aged 50-59 years who received an inactivated influenza vaccine. Each CDR3 is given with its conserved first and last residue. A D gene is named only where the DNA matches it firmly. Rows give clone size only sometimes, using once, few, many, or a class for an expanded clone.

V,D,J,size,CDR3,DNA
TRBV20-1,-,TRBJ1-3,-,CSAREVVGNTIYF,TGCAGTGCTCGGGAGGTTGTTGGAAACACCATATATTTT
TRBV7-2,TRBD2,TRBJ2-2,-,CASTYTAGRTGELFF,TGTGCCAGCACCTATACAGCGGGAAGGACCGGGGAGCTGTTTTTT
TRBV20-1,TRBD2,TRBJ2-7,few,CSARPSGMWEQYF,TGCAGTGCTAGGCCCAGCGGGATGTGGGAGCAGTACTTC
TRBV5-1,TRBD1,TRBJ2-7,many,CASSSTGSYEQYF,TGCGCCAGCAGTTCGACAGGGTCCTACGAGCAGTACTTC
TRBV20-1,TRBD2,TRBJ2-3,few,CSARVVLAGDRQYF,TGCAGTGCTAGGGTGGTGCTAGCGGGAGATAGGCAGTATTTT
TRBV29-1,TRBD1,TRBJ2-7,few,CSVIGTGGHEQYF,TGCAGCGTAATTGGGACAGGTGGCCACGAGCAGTACTTC
TRBV2,TRBD2,TRBJ2-3,many,CASSEWTSYSTDTQYF,TGTGCCAGCAGTGAATGGACTAGCTATAGCACAGATACGCAGTATTTT
TRBV5-1,-,TRBJ1-5,many,CASSWAGLSGQPQHF,TGCGCCAGCAGCTGGGCCGGCCTTTCAGGTCAGCCCCAGCATTTT
TRBV5-5,-,TRBJ1-3,few,CASSLVAGAYSGNTIYF,TGTGCCAGCAGCTTGGTCGCAGGGGCTTACTCTGGAAACACCATATATTTT
TRBV5-1,-,TRBJ2-7,few,CASSLASGPLGEQYF,TGCGCCAGCAGCTTGGCCTCGGGACCTCTCGGGGAGCAGTACTTC
TRBV6-5,TRBD1,TRBJ2-7,-,CASSYPGQNYEQYF,TGTGCCAGCAGTTACCCGGGACAGAACTACGAGCAGTACTTC
TRBV20-1,-,TRBJ1-4,-,CSGKGGEKLFF,TGCAGTGGGAAGGGGGGCGAAAAACTGTTTTTT
TRBV7-9,-,TRBJ1-4,-,CAGRVGTNEKLFF,TGTGCCGGGAGAGTAGGAACTAATGAAAAACTGTTTTTT
TRBV6-2/TRBV6-3,-,TRBJ2-2,once,CASSYSGSSEWEANTGELFF,TGTGCCAGCAGTTACTCGGGGTCGTCAGAGTGGGAGGCGAACACCGGGGAGCTGTTTTTT
TRBV5-1,-,TRBJ2-3,-,CASSLEDSRETDTQYF,TGCGCCAGCAGCTTGGAAGACTCCAGAGAGACAGATACGCAGTATTTT
TRBV10-1,-,TRBJ2-2,-,CARPGRRAGELFF,TGCGCCAGACCAGGGCGTAGAGCCGGGGAGCTGTTTTTT
TRBV7-9,TRBD1,TRBJ2-5,few,CASSLGQGIIQETQYF,TGTGCCAGCAGCTTAGGACAGGGCATTATTCAAGAGACCCAGTACTTC
TRBV7-9,-,TRBJ2-4,few,CASSRDRGTKNIQYF,TGTGCCAGCAGCCGAGATCGGGGAACCAAAAACATTCAGTACTTC